This passage covers 10 T cell receptor beta chains from one sample sequenced in a study of identical twins. TCRdb analysed the 5' RACE reads with MiXCR anew, one entry per CDR3 protein. The sample records roughly 220,000 distinct CDR3 sequences, roughly 7.1% being singletons. This sample also belongs to another study, concerning T cells expressing NK-cell markers.

Sequencing was performed on CD8+ T cells sorted from blood. All receptors come from a woman aged 18-29 years in good health.

This clonotype has a handful of counts. This chain connects TRBV9 to TRBJ2-6; no definite D call. The V end was cut by 0 bases, the J end by 0 bases, with 7 bases between. This CDR3 has 16 residues. Germline V gives CDR1 SGDLS, CDR2 YYNGEE. The CDR3 sequence is CASSVAADSGANVLTF. CDR3 in DNA: TGTGCCAGCAGCGTAGCGGCAGACTCTGGGGCCAACGTCCTGACTTTC.

This clonotype appeared many times. The V and J genes are TRBV5-1 and TRBJ2-5; D is unresolved. Trimming removed 2 bases at V and 1 base at J, with 9 bases between. The CDR3 spans 14 residues. Germline V gives CDR1 SGHRS, CDR2 YFSETQ. The CDR3 reads CASSFGGVQETQYF. CDR3 nucleotides: TGCGCCAGCAGCTTCGGCGGAGTCCAAGAGACCCAGTACTTC.

The chain has TRBV6-5 and TRBJ2-2; weak D call: TRBD1 (5 bases). This CDR3 has 15 residues. Between the trimmed V and J ends, which lost 0 bases and 4 bases, there was a span of 9 bases. Germline values: CDR1 MNHEY, CDR2 SVGAGI. DNA for the CDR3: TGTGCCAGCAGTTACTCGCAGGGCTCCACCGGGGAGCTGTTTTTT. It yields the protein CASSYSQGSTGELFF.

This clonotype came up many times. The chain is built from TRBV29-1 and TRBJ2-7; D is ambiguous. The V end lost 4 bases, the J end lost 0 bases, and 10 bases lay between the germline ends. CDR3 length equals 13 residues. The germline gives CDR1 SQVTM, CDR2 ANQGSEA. CDR3 coding DNA: TGCAGCGTTGTAGGGTTTATCTCCTACGAGCAGTACTTC. Its translation: CSVVGFISYEQYF.

The V and J genes are TRBV18 and TRBJ2-5; 8 bases agree with TRBD2. This CDR3 has 16 amino acids. Germline assignment: CDR1 KGHSH and CDR2 LQKENI. With V trimmed by 4 bases and J by 4 bases, 11 bases remained unmatched. The CDR3 loop is CASSQPSGSGTETQYF. CDR3 sequence (DNA): TGTGCCAGCTCACAACCGAGCGGGAGCGGTACAGAGACCCAGTACTTC.

This clonotype was seen at least ten times. The chain joins TRBV7-9 to TRBJ2-7; 8 bases fit TRBD2. Germline values: CDR1 SEHNR, CDR2 FQNEAQ (reference sequence). J gave up 5 bases and V 0 bases, and 3 bases lay outside the gene matches. This CDR3 comprises 14 residues. The CDR3 region has the DNA TGTGCCAGCAGCTTAGCTACACTAGCGGACGAGCAGTACTTC. The encoded protein is CASSLATLADEQYF.

In its sample, this clonotype was seen many times. The V and J genes are TRBV3-1 and TRBJ2-4; D may be TRBD1 (7 bases). This CDR3 region has 16 residues. CDR1 and CDR2 from the germline V gene are LGHDT and YNNKEL (reference sequence). V shed 0 bases and J shed 8 bases, with 17 bases lying between them. Here the CDR3 DNA reads TGTGCCAGCAGCCAAGATAGGACAGGACGGAGGGACATTCAGTACTTC. Protein: CASSQDRTGRRDIQYF.

This clonotype appeared many times. The V and J genes are TRBV15 and TRBJ2-5, with TRBD1 as a possible D gene (5 bases). The CDR3 extends over 15 amino acids. CDR1 and CDR2 from the germline V gene are LNHNV and YYDKDF (reference sequence). Trimming took 1 base from V and 0 from J, leaving 9 bases between them. In nucleotides, the CDR3 is TGTGCCACCAGCAGAGGAGACAGTTACCAAGAGACCCAGTACTTC. It translates to CATSRGDSYQETQYF.

This clonotype was counted only a few times. The chain combines TRBV7-9 with TRBJ2-3, with D uncertain. Germline loops: CDR1 SEHNR, CDR2 FQNEAQ (reference sequence). This CDR3 is 12 amino acids long. Deletions cut 4 bases from V and 5 bases from J, with 7 bases between. In DNA, the CDR3 is TGTGCCAGCAGCTCCTTTGTAGATACGCAGTATTTT. This sequence encodes CASSSFVDTQYF. The entire variable domain, with the rest obtained from reference TRBV7-9 and TRBJ2-3, is as follows: DTGVSQNPRHKITKRGQNVTFRCDPISEHNRLYWYRQTLGQGPEFLTYFQNEAQLEKSRLLSDRFSAERPKGSFSTLEIQRTEQGDSAMYLCASSSFVDTQYFGPGTRLTVL.

This chain connects TRBV27 to TRBJ1-1; the match to TRBD1 covers 9 bases. With 5 bases clipped from V and 5 bases from J, the junction kept 9 bases outside the gene matches. CDR1 and CDR2 from the germline V gene are MNHEY and SMNVEV (reference sequence). This CDR3 contains 15 residues. The CDR3 DNA is TGTGCCAGCAGTCCCTGGACAGGGGCTACGACTGAAGCTTTCTTT. It codes for CASSPWTGATTEAFF.